This T cell receptor (beta chain) was profiled in a study of blood T cells in healthy people across ages (dated by TCRdb to 2014 to 2015). Notes on the research overall: Template switching captured roughly one uniquely barcoded TCR beta cDNA molecule per two T cells in model experiments. For two donors (one aged 18 to 30 and one aged 80 or older), the study analyzed two additional independent replicas of 1 million unique cDNA reads from the same blood draw. To track age-related changes in TCR beta repertoire diversity, the study relied on deep sequencing normalized with unique cDNA molecular identifiers. The donors were split into four age groups: young (average 16 years), middle-aged (nearly 40), aged (more than 60) and long-lived (under 90). What the research found in general, with its limitations: Compared with the aged group, the long-lived group had more naive CD4+ T cells, fewer expanded clones and increased TCR diversity, suggesting age selection. Conclusive comparison of naive and antigen-experienced compartments was prevented by the profiling of bulk unsorted PBMCs. Estimates of total diversity from one million sequenced T cells were regarded as lower bounds and underestimates. As age increased, observed TCR beta diversity per million T cells dropped in a roughly linear way, and a significant reduction was already evident by age around 41. Observed TCR beta diversity correlated strongly with the percentage of naive T cells measured by flow cytometry. Because donor CMV infection status was unknown, age-related changes in expanded clonotypes were potentially confounded.

The receptor library was made with 5' RACE. The instrument given in TCRdb is Illumina HiSeq 2500. The second PCR ran for roughly 7 to 12 cycles and used a J-beta primer mix along with a sample-barcoded 5' primer. Each TCR beta cDNA molecule received a unique molecular identifier from a template-switch 5' adaptor carrying 12 random nucleotides. Each sample yielded at least 2.5 million CDR3-containing paired-end reads. The Mint cDNA synthesis kit, primed by a TRBC-specific oligonucleotide, was used to synthesize first-strand cDNA from all RNA. Following uracil-DNA glycosylase treatment, a first 18-cycle PCR with universal primers M1SS and BC2_uni_R was performed on all cDNA. Per the source publication's procedure: For normalization, 1 million high-quality reads, each with a distinct molecular identifier, were randomly selected from each sample. Instead of being binned into consensus sequences, reads that shared molecular identifiers were thrown out. MiTCR, run with a Q25 quality threshold and the strictest error-elimination algorithm, handled CDR3 identification, clonotype clustering and error correction. A nonparametric unseen species model using Euler transformation provided a lower-bound estimate of total TCR beta diversity. The public reads were reanalyzed by TCRdb: fastp trimming at Q25, MiXCR alignment, in-frame beta chains only. Duplicate CDR3 protein sequences are folded into a single record with the most common DNA and genes. In this record, the V and J calls reflect TCRdb's handling and not the investigators' own analysis. The sample table lists roughly 560,000 distinct CDR3 sequences, approximately 25% of them with a count of one. Together, the top ten hold under 9% of the sample.

In this sample, this clonotype turned up a few times. No antigen is known for it. No qualities accompany the bases; no much larger clone lies one base away. The V end gives up 4 bases and the J end 0 bases, leaving 4 bases in the junction not matched to a gene. From the cysteine through the phenylalanine, the CDR3 covers 15 amino acids. The entry retains the CDR3 DNA only, 45 bases that are in frame from base 1. From the germline V gene, CDR1 is MGHDK and CDR2 is SYGVNS. Systemically healthy Caucasian individuals from Russia, some 40 in total and aged roughly 6 to 100 years, were included as donors. About 9.6 milliliters of peripheral blood were collected from each donor into EDTA-treated Vacutainer tubes. Ficoll-Paque density-gradient centrifugation was used to isolate PBMCs, with at least 7 million per sample. Trizol reagent was used to extract total RNA from the PBMCs, yielding at least 6 micrograms per sample. The percentages of naive CD45RAhigh/CD27high T cells were determined by flow cytometry on a PBMC aliquot from every donor.

The sample was also linked to a second study, of T cells of mothers and their children. As described in the second report: Nine systemically healthy Caucasian individuals, comprising three mothers and their six children, were included as donors. cDNA synthesis used all of the extracted RNA, with around 1.5 ug of RNA in each 15 ul reaction. In the second PCR, the M1S primer added sample barcodes and 2-4 random nucleotides. More than 9 million TCR beta CDR3 reads were obtained from each mother, and some 3 million reads were obtained from each child. Thymic selection similarly shapes TCR recombination output in related and unrelated pairs, with minor effect from inherited differences. Normalized repertoire overlap in related mother-child pairs was always slightly higher than in unrelated mother-child pairs, but the difference was never significant. No persistent microchimeric T cell clones were detected, at a sensitivity of around 100 clones per million clonotypes. Deep NGS was used in the study to compare the TCR beta repertoires of mothers and children and to look for features that separate related mother-child pairs from unrelated individuals. The mean age was around 40 +/- 4 years for the mothers and around 11 +/- 4 years for the children. After adapters were ligated using NEBNext reagents, the libraries underwent 100+100 nt paired-end sequencing on an Illumina HiSeq 2000. To prevent cross-contamination, the mother and child libraries were prepared a month apart and were sequenced in separate runs. Between about 500,000 and 2,300,000 distinct TCR beta clonotypes were identified per donor. Naive TCR beta clonotypes were estimated from low-frequency clonotypes matched to each donor's FACS-determined naive share, without sorting.

The V and J segments used are TRBV25-1 and TRBJ1-2, with TRBD1 identical over 8 junction bases. The sample comprised blood. The source is a boy aged 5 to 17 in good health. The base sequence is TGTGCCAGCAGTGGCCGGGACAGGACTAACTATGGCTACACCTTC. Translated, this is CASSGRDRTNYGYTF.